Presented here are 23 T cell receptor beta chains from one specimen sequenced in a study of glioma-infiltrating T cells after dendritic cell vaccination. Regarding time point: after dendritic cell vaccination, including at tumor progression/relapse. This table comes from immunoSEQ multiplex PCR, and its TCRdb copy is limited to in-frame clones, with some not included. Of 85,000 to 100,000 clones listed, less than 85% were seen once; the top ten hold 8.5%. Sample: blood, taken after dendritic cell vaccination. These receptors came from a human donor with glioblastoma.

The rearrangement links TRBV28 to TRBJ1-5, with a weak D call TRBD1 (5 bases). Trimming took off 3 bases at V and 6 bases at J, with 18 bases between the two ends. The CDR3 contains 16 residues. The V gene's germline CDR1 is MDHEN and CDR2 SYDVKM. CDR3 coding DNA: TGTGCCAGCAGTTTGCGGGGCTGGCAGGGTGGTCAGCCCCAGCATTTT. Residues: CASSLRGWQGGQPQHF. Looking up the rest from reference TRBV28 and TRBJ1-5 gives the full variable domain: DVKVTQSSRYLVKRTGEKVFLECVQDMDHENMFWYRQDPGLGLRLIYFSYDVKMKEKGDIPEGYSVSREKKERFSLILESASTNQTSMYLCASSLRGWQGGQPQHFGDGTRLSIL.

J is TRBJ2-1 and V is TRBV11-3, with 8 bases identical to TRBD2. In germline, CDR1 is SGHNT, CDR2 YENEEA. This CDR3 region has 15 residues. The ends lost 3 bases at V and 2 bases at J; junction bases unmatched: 3. The DNA of the CDR3 is TGTGCCAGCAGCTTCGGGGGGGCCGCCTACAATGAGCAGTTCTTC. This codes for CASSFGGAAYNEQFF.

The J gene is TRBJ2-2, the V gene TRBV6-4; D gene ambiguous. V lost 1 base and J lost 1, with 4 bases in between. This CDR3 has 14 amino acids. Germline V gene sequence: CDR1 MRHNA, CDR2 SNTAGT. The CDR3 is CASSDYGNTGELFF. The DNA of the CDR3 is TGTGCCAGCAGTGACTACGGGAACACCGGGGAGCTGTTTTTT.

This clone appeared a single time. J is TRBJ1-2 and V is TRBV19, with 11 bases aligning to TRBD1. The CDR3 is 16 residues long. The junction had 5 bases not matched to a gene; V was cut back by 3 bases and J by 2 bases. Germline V gene sequence: CDR1 LNHDA, CDR2 SQIVND (reference sequence). The CDR3, as DNA: TGTGCCAGTAGTATCGGGACAGGGGGAAAAAACTATGGCTACACCTTC. Amino acids: CASSIGTGGKNYGYTF. The complete variable domain, with remaining parts taken from reference TRBV19 and TRBJ1-2, reads DGGITQSPKYLFRKEGQNVTLSCEQNLNHDAMYWYRQDPGQGLRLIYYSQIVNDFQKGDIAEGYSVSREKKESFPLTVTSAQKNPTAFYLCASSIGTGGKNYGYTFGSGTRLTVV.

The rearrangement uses TRBV7-9 and TRBJ2-3, with D maybe TRBD1 (6 bases). The CDR3 is 16 residues long. CDR1 is SEHNR and CDR2 is FQNEAQ in the germline V gene (reference sequence). Trimming left V 2 bases short and J 4 bases short, with 16 bases between. The CDR3 loop is CASSLLLGRGADTQYF. In DNA, the CDR3 is TGTGCCAGCAGCTTACTGTTGGGCAGGGGAGCAGATACGCAGTATTTT. Full variable domain (outside the CDR3, taken from reference TRBV7-9 and TRBJ2-3): DTGVSQNPRHKITKRGQNVTFRCDPISEHNRLYWYRQTLGQGPEFLTYFQNEAQLEKSRLLSDRFSAERPKGSFSTLEIQRTEQGDSAMYLCASSLLLGRGADTQYFGPGTRLTVL.

V is TRBV25-1 and J is TRBJ1-1; maybe TRBD1 (6 bases). In germline, CDR1 is MGHDK, CDR2 SYGVNS. The length of the CDR3 is 16 residues. Between the trimmed V and J ends, which lost 2 bases and 1 base, there was a span of 14 bases. CDR3 DNA: TGTGCCAGCAGTGAAGGACTTTGGGGGCCGAACACTGAAGCTTTCTTT. Translated, it gives CASSEGLWGPNTEAFF.

This rearrangement joins TRBV4-1 to TRBJ2-7; the match to TRBD2 covers 7 bases. The CDR3 is 15 amino acids. Germline V gene lookup returns CDR1 MGHRA and CDR2 YSYEKL. V gave up 0 bases and J gave up 6 bases; unmatched junction bases: 8. CDR3 sequence reads: CASSQDPGEGGEQYF. The CDR3 nucleotides are TGCGCCAGCAGCCAAGATCCCGGGGAGGGCGGCGAGCAGTACTTC.

This clone was counted only a few times. J is TRBJ1-4 and V is TRBV7-6; no definite D call. The germline gives CDR1 SGHVS, CDR2 FNYEAQ. The CDR3 has 13 amino acids. Trimming left V 5 bases short and J 12 bases short, with 16 bases between. The DNA of the CDR3 is TGTGCCAGCAGCAAAAGATTAACAGAGCAACTGTTTTTT. Amino acids: CASSKRLTEQLFF. Drawing the rest from reference TRBV7-6 and TRBJ1-4, the complete variable domain is GAGVSQSPRYKVTKRGQDVALRCDPISGHVSLYWYRQALGQGPEFLTYFNYEAQQDKSGLPNDRFSAERPEGSISTLTIQRTEQRDSAMYRCASSKRLTEQLFFGSGTQLSVL.

The J gene is TRBJ1-1, the V gene TRBV7-2; D may be TRBD1 (6 bases). The CDR3 spans 16 residues. Trimming cost V 5 bases and J 4 bases, with 20 bases left between them. CDR1 and CDR2 from the germline V gene are SGHTA and FQGNSA. The CDR3 bases are TGTGCCAGCAGCCGACCTCCACTCAGGGGTATCACTGAAGCTTTCTTT. Its translation: CASSRPPLRGITEAFF.

This clone was counted only a few times. The J gene is TRBJ2-5, the V gene TRBV7-6; TRBD2 matches 10 bases. The CDR3 spans 16 residues. CDR1 is SGHVS and CDR2 is FNYEAQ in the germline V gene. The V segment lost 8 bases and the J segment 0 bases; nucleotides outside the gene matches: 9. The CDR3, as DNA: TGTGCCAGCCGGTCGGGTAGCGGGGGGTACCAAGAGACCCAGTACTTC. Translation: CASRSGSGGYQETQYF.

V gene TRBV6-5 combines with J gene TRBJ2-3; maybe TRBD2 (7 bases). The germline V gene has CDR1 MNHEY and CDR2 SVGAGI. This CDR3 comprises 15 residues. V lost 2 bases and J lost 6, with 15 bases in between. The CDR3 is CASSYGGGAWDTQYF. The CDR3, as DNA: TGTGCCAGCAGTTACGGAGGGGGGGCCTGGGATACGCAGTATTTT.

V and J are TRBV11-3 and TRBJ2-1; D unresolved. V was pared by 0 bases and J by 5 bases, with 8 bases between. The CDR3 loop spans 14 amino acids. Germline CDR1 SGHNT, CDR2 YENEEA. CDR3 DNA: TGTGCCAGCAGCTTAGACCCCGTTAACAATGAGCAGTTCTTC. Translation: CASSLDPVNNEQFF.

The rearrangement links TRBV18 to TRBJ2-1, with D possibly matching TRBD1 (5 bases). V lost 2 bases and J lost 7, with 9 bases in between. CDR1 KGHSH and CDR2 LQKENI come from the germline V gene. The CDR3 totals 13 residues. CDR3 sequence: CASSPTRTNEQFF. CDR3 sequence (DNA): TGTGCCAGCTCACCAACTCGGACAAATGAGCAGTTCTTC.

This sequence joins TRBV19 and TRBJ2-1; 7 bases map to TRBD2. The CDR3 spans 16 residues. The V gene's germline CDR1 is LNHDA and CDR2 SQIVND (reference sequence). J lost 0 bases, V lost 5 bases, and 7 bases had no gene match. CDR3 bases: TGTGCCAGTAGTGTTATAGCGGGTAGCTCCTACAATGAGCAGTTCTTC. This gives the protein CASSVIAGSSYNEQFF.

The V gene is TRBV19, the J gene TRBJ2-7; 7 positions agree with TRBD2. The length of the CDR3 is 13 residues. The V segment lost 3 bases and the J segment 5 bases; nucleotides outside the gene matches: 4. Looked up from germline, CDR1 is LNHDA and CDR2 is SQIVND (reference sequence). The CDR3 nucleotides read TGTGCCAGTAGTATGGGGCTAGCGGACGAGCAGTACTTC. Amino acid sequence: CASSMGLADEQYF.

This clone was detected only a few times. J is TRBJ2-7 and V is TRBV2, with D hard to call. The CDR3 length is 11 residues. Trimming stripped 7 bases from V and 3 bases from J, with 7 bases between. Germline V gene sequence: CDR1 SNHLY, CDR2 FYNNEI. The CDR3 coding sequence is TGTGCCAGCAAACGGAGCTACGAGCAGTACTTC. It specifies CASKRSYEQYF. The entire variable domain, with the rest obtained from reference TRBV2 and TRBJ2-7, is as follows: EPEVTQTPSHQVTQMGQEVILRCVPISNHLYFYWYRQILGQKVEFLVSFYNNEISEKSEIFDDQFSVERPDGSNFTLKIRSTKLEDSAMYFCASKRSYEQYFGPGTRLTVT.

The rearrangement links TRBV2 to TRBJ2-7; 13 bases agree with TRBD2. CDR1 is SNHLY and CDR2 is FYNNEI in the germline V gene. The CDR3 contains 14 residues. V was pared by 7 bases and J by 9 bases, with 9 bases of the junction left unmatched. CDR3: CASNPGRLAGGQYF. The CDR3 coding sequence is TGTGCCAGCAACCCTGGACGACTAGCGGGGGGGCAGTACTTC.

The J gene is TRBJ2-7, the V gene TRBV4-2; D uncertain. Germline CDR1 LGHNA, CDR2 YNFKEQ. V lost 0 bases to trimming and J lost 0 bases, with 9 bases between them. The length of the CDR3 is 15 residues. Written as DNA, the CDR3 is TGTGCCAGCAGCCAAGATTACGGCGGCTCCTACGAGCAGTACTTC. This codes for CASSQDYGGSYEQYF.

The gene calls are TRBV28 and TRBJ2-2; D unclear. The germline gives CDR1 MDHEN, CDR2 SYDVKM. V shed 6 bases and J shed 6 bases, with 8 bases lying between them. CDR3 size: 12 residues. CDR3 protein: CASRVTSGELFF. CDR3 in DNA: TGTGCCAGCAGGGTAACTTCCGGGGAGCTGTTTTTT. The whole variable domain, remainder taken from reference TRBV28 and TRBJ2-2, is DVKVTQSSRYLVKRTGEKVFLECVQDMDHENMFWYRQDPGLGLRLIYFSYDVKMKEKGDIPEGYSVSREKKERFSLILESASTNQTSMYLCASRVTSGELFFGEGSRLTVL.

This chain uses TRBV25-1 with TRBJ2-2, with D perhaps TRBD2 (7 bases). Germline CDR1 and CDR2: MGHDK and SYGVNS. Trimming pared 1 base from V and 5 bases from J, leaving 17 bases between. The CDR3 extends over 17 amino acids. The CDR3 coding sequence is TGTGCCAGCAGTGAATTGGGGAGGGGGACCGGGACCGGGGAGCTGTTTTTT. Translation gives CASSELGRGTGTGELFF.

The rearrangement joins TRBV19 to TRBJ2-7; 7 bases fit TRBD2. The CDR3 runs 16 residues. Per the germline V gene, CDR1 is LNHDA and CDR2 is SQIVND (reference sequence). Germline trimming cut 3 bases from V and 2 bases from J; bases unmatched to any gene: 10. In DNA, the CDR3 is TGTGCCAGTAGTATCGTAGCGGGCGCAATAACCTACGAGCAGTACTTC. Its translation is CASSIVAGAITYEQYF.

This clone came up once. This chain uses TRBV6-5 with TRBJ2-2; maybe TRBD1 (5 bases). The germline gives CDR1 MNHEY, CDR2 SVGAGI. V dropped 6 bases and J dropped 4 bases, with 12 bases sitting between them. CDR3 length: 14 residues. CDR3 loop: CASSKGFFTGELFF. Written as DNA, the CDR3 is TGTGCCAGCAGCAAGGGGTTTTTCACCGGGGAGCTGTTTTTT.

The rearrangement joins TRBV5-1 to TRBJ2-7; 8 bases align to TRBD2. V dropped 4 bases and J dropped 2; count of bases not matched to a gene: 5. This CDR3 has 14 amino acids. Germline CDR1 and CDR2: SGHRS and YFSETQ. CDR3 amino acids: CASSPSGSPYEQYF. The CDR3 DNA is TGCGCCAGCAGCCCCAGCGGGAGCCCCTACGAGCAGTACTTC.